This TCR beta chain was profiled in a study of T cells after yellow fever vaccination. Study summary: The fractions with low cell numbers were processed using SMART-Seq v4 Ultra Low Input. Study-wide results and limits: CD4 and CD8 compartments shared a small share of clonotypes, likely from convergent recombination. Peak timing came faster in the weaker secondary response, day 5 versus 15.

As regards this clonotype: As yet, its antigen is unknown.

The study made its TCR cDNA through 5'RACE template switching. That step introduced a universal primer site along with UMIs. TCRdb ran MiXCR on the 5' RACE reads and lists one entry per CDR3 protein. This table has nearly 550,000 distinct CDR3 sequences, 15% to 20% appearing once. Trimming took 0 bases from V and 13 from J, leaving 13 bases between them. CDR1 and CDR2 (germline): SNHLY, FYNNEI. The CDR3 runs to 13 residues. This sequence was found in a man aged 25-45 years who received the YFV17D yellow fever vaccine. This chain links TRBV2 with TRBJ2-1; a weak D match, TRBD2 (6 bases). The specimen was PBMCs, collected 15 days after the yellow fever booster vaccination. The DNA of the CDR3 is TGTGCCAGCAGTGAAGCGCTGGGGACTCTTCAGTTCTTC. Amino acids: CASSEALGTLQFF. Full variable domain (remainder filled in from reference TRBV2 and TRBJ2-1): EPEVTQTPSHQVTQMGQEVILRCVPISNHLYFYWYRQILGQKVEFLVSFYNNEISEKSEIFDDQFSVERPDGSNFTLKIRSTKLEDSAMYFCASSEALGTLQFFGPGTRLTVL.